This entry is about one T cell receptor (beta chain). The antigen is unknown. This sample was included in a study of neurological immune-mediated disorders. General study points: Patients with HTLV-1-associated myelopathy had the highest level of TCR clonal expansion, whereas patients with multiple sclerosis had the lowest level, falling beneath the level found in healthy controls. Among expanded clones, no CDR3 amino acid sequences were shared across subjects, a pattern suggesting private repertoires in all groups.

Synthesis of cDNA was performed by 5'RACE using 10-nucleotide random UMIs. TCRdb analysed the 5' RACE reads with MiXCR anew, one entry per CDR3 protein. The sample lists around 50,000 distinct CDR3 sequences; roughly 15% were seen once. For the unsorted libraries, 2 million PBMCs stored at -80 C served as input. Trimming took off 6 bases at V and 2 bases at J, with 16 bases between the two ends. The length of the CDR3 is 16 residues. Germline V gene sequence: CDR1 KGHDR, CDR2 SFDVKD. The sequence came from a man aged 55 to 70 in good health. The chain couples TRBV24-1 to TRBJ1-5; D gene uncertain. Sequences were obtained from PBMCs. In DNA, the CDR3 is TGTGCCACCAGTCCGAGGGCAGCGTGGGGCAATCAGCCCCAGCATTTT. This codes for CATSPRAAWGNQPQHF.